These T cell receptor beta chains were read from a single sample in a study of T cell changes during pregnancy in multiple sclerosis. Sequencing was performed with immunoSEQ multiplex PCR; in TCRdb, only in-frame clones are kept and a portion is missing. The sample has roughly 40,000 clones, roughly nine tenths seen once. This material consisted of CD4+ T cells from peripheral blood mononuclear cells, taken in the first trimester of pregnancy. Receptors were obtained from a female donor with multiple sclerosis, enrolled in a pregnancy study. Each CDR3 is given with its conserved first and last residue. The D gene is left open where the match is weak. Size values are once, few and many counts, or a class for expanded clones, and some rows have none.

- TRBJ2-1 - TRBV2 TGTGCTTACGGGAGACGATACAATGAGCAGTTCTTC CAYGRRYNEQFF
- TRBJ1-2 - TRBV6-1 TGTGCCAGCAGCTCAGCGCTATATGGCTACACCTTC CASSSALYGYTF
TRBD2 TRBJ2-1 - TRBV5-5 TGTGCCAGCAGCTTGGGTGCGCGGGAGCCCTACAATGAGCAGTTCTTC CASSLGAREPYNEQFF
- TRBJ2-1 - TRBV5-1 TGCGCCAGCAGCTTAGGGAGGAATGAGCAGTTCTTC CASSLGRNEQFF
- TRBJ2-5 - TRBV6-1 TGTGCCAGCAGTGAAGGGAGATTAAAGCAGGGGGGCGAGACCCAGTACTTC CASSEGRLKQGGETQYF
- TRBJ2-2 few TRBV7-2 TGTGCCAGCAGCCCCCAGTCTGCGGCCACCGGGGAGCTGTTTTTT CASSPQSAATGELFF
- TRBJ2-2 - TRBV5-1 TGCGCCAGCAGCTTGATGCCGGGCACCGGGGAGCTGTTTTTT CASSLMPGTGELFF
TRBD1 TRBJ2-2 - TRBV6-1 TGTGCCAGCAGTGCTGGGACAGCCCCCGGGGAGCTGTTTTTT CASSAGTAPGELFF
TRBD2 TRBJ2-7 - TRBV28 TGTGCCAGCAGTTTATTTGGGGGGGGACTAGCGGGGAGCTCCTACGAGCAGTACTTC CASSLFGGGLAGSSYEQYF
- TRBJ1-1 - TRBV6-1 TGTGCCAGCACTACAGGGATGAACACTGAAGCTTTCTTT CASTTGMNTEAFF
TRBD1 TRBJ1-1 - TRBV5-1 TGCGCCAGCAGCTTGGACAGGGGGATAGAGGCTTTCTTT CASSLDRGIEAFF
TRBD2 TRBJ2-5 - TRBV6-1 TGTGCCAGCAAAGCGGGAGGGCCGCAAGAGACCCAGTACTTC CASKAGGPQETQYF
TRBD2 TRBJ2-7 once TRBV14 TGTGCCAGCAGCCAATTGGGACTAGCGGGAGGCGAGCAGTACTTC CASSQLGLAGGEQYF
TRBD1 TRBJ1-5 - TRBV28 TGTGCCAGCAGTTTAGGTTTCCCGGGGACAGAGCCCCAGCATTTT CASSLGFPGTEPQHF
TRBD2 TRBJ2-3 - TRBV30 TGTGCCTGGAGCCGGGAGGGGTTTTCTACGCAGTATTTT CAWSREGFSTQYF
TRBD1 TRBJ1-4 - TRBV6-6 TGTGCCAGCAGTTACGGGACAGGGGCGGGTGAAAAACTGTTTTTT CASSYGTGAGEKLFF
- TRBJ1-1 - TRBV19 TGTGCCAGTACTAAGGGGGTAAAGACTGAAGCTTTCTTT CASTKGVKTEAFF